A selection of T cell receptor beta chains follows, all from one sample in a study of blood T cells in healthy people across ages. TCRdb re-called the 5' RACE reads through MiXCR, storing one row per CDR3 protein. The data hold about 720,000 distinct CDR3 sequences, with around a fifth observed a single time. The sample was blood. The source is a man aged 70-80 years in good health. CDR3s include the opening cysteine and the closing phenylalanine or tryptophan. The order of the fields is D gene, clone size, V gene, J gene, CDR3 DNA, CDR3 protein. A D gene is named only where the DNA matches it firmly. A row's size may be missing; if present it is once, few, many or a size class.

>TRBD1|.|TRBV7-2|TRBJ2-4
TGTGCCAGCAGCACCCGGACAGGAAACATTCAGTACTTC
CASSTRTGNIQYF
>.|.|TRBV4-3|TRBJ1-2
TGCGCCAGCAGCCAAGGCGTGGGCTCAGGGAACTATGGCTACACCTTC
CASSQGVGSGNYGYTF
>.|many|TRBV12-3/TRBV12-4|TRBJ2-7
TGTGCCAGCAGTTTCGGACATAACTACGAGCAGTACTTC
CASSFGHNYEQYF
>.|few|TRBV30|TRBJ1-2
TGTGCCTGGTACACAGGGACGAACTATGGCTACACCTTC
CAWYTGTNYGYTF
>.|few|TRBV2|TRBJ2-5
TGTGCCAGCATCTCACATCGGTGGGAGACCCAGTACTTC
CASISHRWETQYF
>.|many|TRBV27|TRBJ2-1
TGTGCCAGCAGTTTACGGAGGGTAGAGGTCAATGAGCAGTTCTTC
CASSLRRVEVNEQFF
>.|few|TRBV4-1|TRBJ2-7
TGCGCCAGCAGCCCTGAGTGGTACAACGAGCAGTACTTC
CASSPEWYNEQYF
>.|few|TRBV3-1|TRBJ2-3
TGTGCCAGCAAACAGACAGATACGCAGTATTTT
CASKQTDTQYF
>.|.|TRBV6-5|TRBJ2-5
TGTGCCAGCAGTTACTCGAGCGTTGGGGGGCAAGAGACCCAGTACTTC
CASSYSSVGGQETQYF
>.|.|TRBV4-1|TRBJ2-3
TGCGCCAGCAGCCAACCGACAGCTAGCACAGATACGCAGTATTTT
CASSQPTASTDTQYF
>TRBD2|once|TRBV7-9|TRBJ2-3
TGTGCCAGCAGCTTAGGACTAGCGGGAGATCGGCAGTATTTT
CASSLGLAGDRQYF
>TRBD1|.|TRBV7-2|TRBJ1-1
TGTGCCAGCAGCCCAAGGACAGGGGGCGCGAACACTGAAGCTTTCTTT
CASSPRTGGANTEAFF
>TRBD1|.|TRBV6-5|TRBJ1-2
TGTGCCAGCGGCCGGGACAGGGTATCCGGAAGCTATGGCTACACCTTC
CASGRDRVSGSYGYTF
>TRBD2|.|TRBV18|TRBJ2-3
TGTGCCAGCTCACCTGGACTAGCGGGCGTCCAAGATACGCAGTATTTT
CASSPGLAGVQDTQYF
>.|.|TRBV6-1|TRBJ1-5
TGTGCCAGCCTCAATGGGGCGGCTCAGCCCCAGCATTTT
CASLNGAAQPQHF
>TRBD2|.|TRBV6-6|TRBJ2-3
TGTGCCAGCAGTTACGTCCTAGCGGGGCTTCCCAGGGCAGATACGCAGTATTTT
CASSYVLAGLPRADTQYF
>.|.|TRBV20-1|TRBJ2-3
TGCAGTGCTAGACTAGCCCGGGGTAGCACAGATACGCAGTATTTT
CSARLARGSTDTQYF
>TRBD2|.|TRBV5-1|TRBJ2-1
TGCGCCAGCACACTAGCGGGGGATTACAATGAGCAGTTCTTC
CASTLAGDYNEQFF
>.|.|TRBV11-2|TRBJ2-5
TGTGCCAGCAGCTTGTTGGGCCTGAGCCAAGAGACCCAGTACTTC
CASSLLGLSQETQYF
>TRBD2|.|TRBV29-1|TRBJ2-2
TGCAGCGCATCCCGGGAGGTCACCGGGGAGCTGTTTTTT
CSASREVTGELFF
>TRBD1|few|TRBV5-1|TRBJ1-2
TGCGCCAGCAGCTTTGGGACAGGGGGCTTTGGCTACACCTTC
CASSFGTGGFGYTF
>TRBD1|few|TRBV5-1|TRBJ2-7
TGCGCCAGCAGCTCCAGACAGGGGACGACAACCTACGAGCAGTACTTC
CASSSRQGTTTYEQYF
>.|few|TRBV5-1|TRBJ1-6
TGCGCCAGCAGCTTTGGTCAGGGGCTCCGCCGGGCTTTTAATTCACCCCTCCACTTT
CASSFGQGLRRAFNSPLHF
>TRBD1|few|TRBV4-1|TRBJ1-3
TGCGCCAGCAGCCATGGAGGGACAGGGGGTTTAAACACCATATATTTT
CASSHGGTGGLNTIYF
>.|.|TRBV7-2|TRBJ2-4
TGTGCCAGCAGCTTAGTTAGGGACATTCAGTACTTC
CASSLVRDIQYF
>.|many|TRBV29-1|TRBJ1-1
TGCAGCGTTGCGCGGGGAACGGATGAAGCTTTCTTT
CSVARGTDEAFF
>.|few|TRBV7-9|TRBJ1-2
TGTGCCAGCAGCTTAAGTTTAACTAACTATGGCTACACCTTC
CASSLSLTNYGYTF
>.|once|TRBV20-1|TRBJ1-1
TGCAGTGCTAGAGATCCACAGACGGGGAACACTGAAGCTTTCTTT
CSARDPQTGNTEAFF
>.|many|TRBV28|TRBJ2-7
TGTGCCACCGGACAGCGCGACGAGCAGTACTTC
CATGQRDEQYF
>.|.|TRBV10-3|TRBJ2-1
TGTGCCATCAGTGAGCCGGGGCAGGGAAGGGACAATGAGCAGTTCTTC
CAISEPGQGRDNEQFF
>.|few|TRBV6-9|TRBJ1-2
TGTGCCAGCACCCAGGGGCTTCCTGGCTACACCTTC
CASTQGLPGYTF
>.|few|TRBV5-1|TRBJ1-3
TGCGCCAGCAGCGACCAGGTGGGCTCTGGAAACACCATATATTTT
CASSDQVGSGNTIYF
>.|.|TRBV18|TRBJ1-1
TGTGCCAGCTCGTCCCAACGGGGGAACACTGAAGCTTTCTTT
CASSSQRGNTEAFF
>.|few|TRBV20-1|TRBJ1-2
TGCAGTGCGCGCAAAACGGGGAAACGCTATGGCTACACCTTC
CSARKTGKRYGYTF
>TRBD2|.|TRBV5-1|TRBJ2-1
TGCGCCAGCAGCTTGGTCCTAGCGGGGGTTGGGGATGAGCAGTTCTTC
CASSLVLAGVGDEQFF
>.|.|TRBV2|TRBJ1-1
TGTGCCAGCAGCGCGATCCGGGCGAGAACTGAAGCTTTCTTT
CASSAIRARTEAFF
>TRBD1|few|TRBV19|TRBJ1-5
TGTGCCAGCTCTGACAGGGTCGATCAGCCCCAGCATTTT
CASSDRVDQPQHF
>.|many|TRBV18|TRBJ2-5
TGTGCCAGCAGTCCGGACCAAGAGACCCAGTACTTC
CASSPDQETQYF